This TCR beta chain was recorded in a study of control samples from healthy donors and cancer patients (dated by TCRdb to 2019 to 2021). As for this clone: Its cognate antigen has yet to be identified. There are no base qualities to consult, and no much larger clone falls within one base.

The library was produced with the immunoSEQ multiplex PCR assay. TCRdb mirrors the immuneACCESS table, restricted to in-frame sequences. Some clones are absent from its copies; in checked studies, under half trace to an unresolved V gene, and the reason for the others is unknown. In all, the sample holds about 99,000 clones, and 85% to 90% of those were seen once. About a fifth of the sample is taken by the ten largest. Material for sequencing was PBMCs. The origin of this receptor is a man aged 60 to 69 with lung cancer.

The DNA reads as follows: TGTGCCAGCCGGGAAACTTCGAATTCACCCCTCCACTTT. This codes for CASRETSNSPLHF. The V gene is TRBV6-5 and the J gene is TRBJ1-6, with the D segment identity uncertain. The germline V gene yields MNHEY for CDR1 and SVGAGI for CDR2. At the junction V is shortened by 8 bases and J by 7 bases, with 12 bases in between. The CDR3 runs 13 amino acids, cysteine and phenylalanine included. The read is trimmed to its CDR3 DNA, 39 bases read in frame from base 1.